These 30 T cell receptor beta chains were sequenced from one sample in a study of response to subunit inactivated influenza vaccine. TCRdb redid the calling of the RT-PCR reads with MiXCR, one entry per CDR3 protein. The profile shows about 520,000 distinct CDR3 sequences, roughly 25% of them singletons. Sequenced material: CD4+ T cells sorted from PBMCs, taken 5 to 6 days after vaccination. These receptors all come from a man between 45 and 60 years old who received an inactivated influenza vaccine.

The chain uses TRBV29-1 and TRBJ1-1, with D hard to call. The germline gives CDR1 SQVTM, CDR2 ANQGSEA. The CDR3 covers 12 residues. V was pared by 5 bases and J by 4 bases, with 11 bases between. Written as DNA, the CDR3 is TGCAGCGTTCAACCGGCGGGCACTGAAGCTTTCTTT. Protein product: CSVQPAGTEAFF. The whole variable domain, filled in from reference TRBV29-1 and TRBJ1-1, reads SAVISQKPSRDICQRGTSLTIQCQVDSQVTMMFWYRQQPGQSLTLIATANQGSEATYESGFVIDKFPISRPNLTFSTLTVSNMSPEDSSIYLCSVQPAGTEAFFGQGTRLTVV.

This chain joins TRBV5-1 and TRBJ2-7; tentatively, D is TRBD1 (5 bases). Germline assignment: CDR1 SGHRS and CDR2 YFSETQ. The CDR3 covers 14 residues. V was pared by 1 base and J by 2 bases, with 10 bases between. DNA of the CDR3: TGCGCCAGCAGCTTGTCTCCAGGGACCTACGAGCAGTACTTC. As protein: CASSLSPGTYEQYF.

This clonotype appeared a few times. The chain joins TRBV7-2 to TRBJ2-3; 10 bases are shared with TRBD2. This CDR3 contains 15 residues. V was pared by 6 bases and J by 8 bases, with 11 bases of the junction left unmatched. CDR1 and CDR2 from the germline V gene are SGHTA and FQGNSA. The CDR3 spells CASSSSGGAEGTQYF. CDR3 in DNA: TGTGCCAGCAGTTCCAGCGGGGGGGCCGAAGGTACGCAGTATTTT.

This clonotype was detected only a few times. The CDR3 nucleotides read TGTGCCAGCTCCCAAGAAAAAGGGACTGAAGCTTTCTTT. It is translated as CASSQEKGTEAFF. V and J are TRBV18 and TRBJ1-1; the D is unclear. The CDR3 totals 13 residues. Per germline, CDR1 KGHSH and CDR2 LQKENI. Between the trimmed V and J ends, which lost 6 bases and 5 bases, there was a span of 13 bases.

The chain employs TRBV7-2 and TRBJ2-4; D not resolved. The CDR3 loop spans 16 amino acids. CDR1 and CDR2 from the germline V gene are SGHTA and FQGNSA. V was shortened by 1 base and J by 1 base, with 11 bases between the two germline ends. CDR3 nucleotides: TGTGCCAGCAGCTTAGTGTGGGCGGCGGCCAAAAACATTCAGTACTTC. This sequence encodes CASSLVWAAAKNIQYF.

This clonotype was seen a few times. The gene calls are TRBV6-5 and TRBJ1-5, with D possibly TRBD1 on 5 matching bases. Germline values: CDR1 MNHEY, CDR2 SVGAGI. V shed 6 bases and J shed 10 bases, with 16 bases lying between them. This CDR3 is 13 amino acids long. CDR3 sequence: CASSLGARDPQHF. The CDR3, as DNA: TGTGCCAGCAGCTTAGGGGCGCGGGATCCCCAGCATTTT.

This clonotype was detected a few times. The germline gene is not matched at one end of the junction; a read error may be the cause. V and J are TRBV20-1 and TRBJ2-5; 10 nucleotides align to TRBD1. CDR3 length equals 13 residues. Germline CDR1 and CDR2: DFQATT and SNEGSKA (reference sequence). The CDR3 region is CSARDRGLETQYF. CDR3 nucleotide sequence: TGCAGTGCTCGAGACAGGGGGCTGGAGACCCAGTACTTC.

The genes are TRBV7-2 and TRBJ2-2, with D tentatively TRBD2 (7 bases). Germline CDR1 reads SGHTA; CDR2 reads FQGNSA. The CDR3 consists of 16 residues. V shed 5 bases and J shed 4 bases, with 17 bases lying between them. The DNA for the CDR3 is TGTGCCAGCAGCCTCGAGGGGGGGAAAGTCACCGGGGAGCTGTTTTTT. Its translation is CASSLEGGKVTGELFF.

This chain connects TRBV12-3 or TRBV12-4 to TRBJ2-3; weak D call: TRBD1 (6 bases). V was cut by 1 base and J by 11 bases, with 10 bases left in between. This CDR3 contains 12 residues. CDR3 sequence reads: CASSLGQGMQYF. CDR3 coding DNA: TGTGCCAGCAGTTTAGGGCAGGGGATGCAGTATTTT.

This clonotype was seen only a few times. As DNA, the CDR3 is TGTGCCAGCACCATGTCAGGGTTGGACACCGGGGAGCTGTTTTTT. It encodes CASTMSGLDTGELFF. The V and J genes are TRBV7-9 and TRBJ2-2; D might be TRBD1 (5 bases). Germline values: CDR1 SEHNR, CDR2 FQNEAQ (reference sequence). Trimming shortened V by 7 bases and J by 3 bases, and 15 bases separated the two germline ends. The CDR3 loop spans 15 amino acids.

This clonotype showed up just a few times. This sequence joins TRBV12-3 or TRBV12-4 and TRBJ1-5, with TRBD1 as a possible D gene (5 bases). The CDR3 is 14 amino acids. V lost 8 bases, J lost 1 base, and 12 bases lay in between. The CDR3 nucleotides read TGTGCCAGCCGGCTGGCAGGGAGCAATCAGCCCCAGCATTTT. Translation: CASRLAGSNQPQHF.

This sequence joins TRBV20-1 and TRBJ2-5; 11 nucleotides agree with TRBD1. The CDR3 is 15 amino acids. The trim removed 7 bases at V and 1 base at J, leaving 8 bases unmatched. Germline V gene lookup returns CDR1 DFQATT and CDR2 SNEGSKA (reference sequence). The CDR3 bases are TGCAGTGGAGCAGGGACAGGGGGATTCCAAGAGACCCAGTACTTC. It encodes CSGAGTGGFQETQYF.

The chain joins TRBV6-5 to TRBJ1-4; D is uncertain. Germline CDR1 reads MNHEY; CDR2 reads SVGAGI. The CDR3 runs 15 residues. V lost 5 bases and J 2 bases, leaving 12 bases between the germline ends. The CDR3, as DNA: TGTGCCAGCAGTCCCTCGGGAGTCACTAATGAAAAACTGTTTTTT. It specifies CASSPSGVTNEKLFF.

J is TRBJ2-7 and V is TRBV20-1, with 11 bases aligning to TRBD1. Germline V gene lookup returns CDR1 DFQATT and CDR2 SNEGSKA (reference sequence). The CDR3 is 14 amino acids. The junction had 6 bases not matched to a gene; V was cut back by 6 bases and J by 2 bases. Written as DNA, the CDR3 is TGCAGTGCGCGGACAGGGGGCTACACCTACGAGCAGTACTTC. This gives the protein CSARTGGYTYEQYF.

This clonotype appeared a few times. J is TRBJ2-5 and V is TRBV7-2; a weak D match, TRBD2 (7 bases). This CDR3 has 15 amino acids. CDR1 and CDR2 (germline): SGHTA, FQGNSA. Deletions cut 1 base from V and 4 bases from J, with 13 bases between. The CDR3 protein is CASSLVAGAIETQYF. CDR3 coding DNA: TGTGCCAGCAGCTTAGTCGCGGGGGCGATAGAGACCCAGTACTTC.

The chain has TRBV29-1 and TRBJ2-7; possibly TRBD1 or TRBD2 for D (5 bases each). Germline CDR1 SQVTM, CDR2 ANQGSEA. Trimming took off 6 bases at V and 2 bases at J, with 11 bases between the two ends. This CDR3 is 12 amino acids long. The CDR3 DNA is TGCAGCGTACCGGGACGGGCCTACGAGCAGTACTTC. It translates to CSVPGRAYEQYF.

This clonotype was found a few times. V is TRBV11-2 and J is TRBJ2-1; D might be TRBD2 (6 bases). This CDR3 contains 15 residues. V lost 3 bases and J 4 bases, leaving 13 bases between the germline ends. Germline V gene data show CDR1 as SGHAT and CDR2 as FQNNGV. The chain's CDR3 is CASSFTGEGYNEQFF. The CDR3 DNA sequence: TGTGCCAGCAGCTTTACGGGAGAAGGGTACAATGAGCAGTTCTTC. Supplemented by reference TRBV11-2 and TRBJ2-1, the full variable domain reads EAGVAQSPRYKIIEKRQSVAFWCNPISGHATLYWYQQILGQGPKLLIQFQNNGVVDDSQLPKDRFSAERLKGVDSTLKIQPAKLEDSAVYLCASSFTGEGYNEQFFGPGTRLTVL.

The rearrangement links TRBV7-2 to TRBJ2-1; D gene ambiguous. CDR3 length equals 13 residues. Trimming pared 8 bases from V and 3 bases from J, leaving 11 bases between. Looked up from germline, CDR1 is SGHTA and CDR2 is FQGNSA. The CDR3 coding sequence is TGTGCCAGCTCCCCGGTTGGCTACAATGAGCAGTTCTTC. Encoded protein: CASSPVGYNEQFF.

This clonotype came up many times. The chain links TRBV5-1 to TRBJ2-5; 8 bases match TRBD2. The trim removed 4 bases at V and 4 bases at J, leaving 6 bases unmatched. Germline V gives CDR1 SGHRS, CDR2 YFSETQ. CDR3 length: 14 amino acids. CDR3 DNA: TGCGCCAGCAGCATATCCGGGACTAGAGAGACCCAGTACTTC. Translation gives CASSISGTRETQYF.

This clonotype was recorded a few times. V gene TRBV20-1 combines with J gene TRBJ2-7, with D unclear. V was cut by 0 bases and J by 2 bases, with 8 bases left in between. Germline CDR1 is DFQATT and CDR2 is SNEGSKA (reference sequence). CDR3 length: 13 residues. The CDR3 DNA reads TGCAGTGCTAGAGAGGCACTTACCTACGAGCAGTACTTC. Residues: CSAREALTYEQYF.

Only a few counts were recorded for this clonotype. The rearrangement joins TRBV29-1 to TRBJ2-1; 11 nucleotides match TRBD1. This CDR3 region has 13 residues. The V and J ends lost 7 bases and 8 bases, in that order; junction bases with no gene match: 7. The germline V gene encodes CDR1 SQVTM and CDR2 ANQGSEA. The CDR3 reads CSGGTGGYYEQFF. In nucleotides, the CDR3 is TGCAGCGGAGGGACAGGGGGGTACTATGAGCAGTTCTTC.

There are a few counts of this clonotype. V is TRBV6-5 and J is TRBJ2-7, with 12 bases that match TRBD2. CDR3 length equals 18 residues. J gave up 2 bases and V 2 bases, and 10 bases lay outside the gene matches. CDR1 is MNHEY and CDR2 is SVGAGI in the germline V gene. The CDR3 nucleotides are TGTGCCAGCAGTTACGGGGGGGAGACTAGCGGGAGTGCCTACGAGCAGTACTTC. Translated, it gives CASSYGGETSGSAYEQYF.

This clonotype turned up a few times. V is TRBV29-1 and J is TRBJ2-3, with D uncertain. Germline-derived CDR1 and CDR2 are SQVTM and ANQGSEA. Trimming shortened V by 0 bases and J by 6 bases, and 4 bases separated the two germline ends. This CDR3 has 11 residues. DNA of the CDR3: TGCAGCGTTGAAGATCGGGATACGCAGTATTTT. This translates into CSVEDRDTQYF.

The genes are TRBV10-3 and TRBJ2-2, with 9 bases aligning to TRBD1. The CDR3 runs 14 residues. Germline V lookup: CDR1 ENHRY, CDR2 SYGVKD. V shed 7 bases and J 4 bases; nucleotides not matched to a gene: 4. CDR3 residues: CAIKLTGGTGELFF. CDR3 DNA sequence: TGTGCCATCAAGCTGACAGGGGGCACCGGGGAGCTGTTTTTT.

This chain connects TRBV12-3 or TRBV12-4 to TRBJ2-5; 10 bases are a match to TRBD1. The CDR3 runs to 15 residues. V gave up 5 bases and J gave up 5 bases; unmatched junction bases: 8. CDR3 coding DNA: TGTGCCAGCAGTAAGCGGGACAGGGGTTGGGAGACCCAGTACTTC. Its protein is CASSKRDRGWETQYF.

Only a few counts were recorded for this clonotype. The J gene is TRBJ2-1, the V gene TRBV12-3 or TRBV12-4, with 10 bases identical to TRBD1. This CDR3 spans 16 amino acids. J lost 8 bases, V lost 6 bases, and 13 bases had no gene match. The CDR3 nucleotides read TGTGCCAGCAGGCCTACCCGGGACAGGGGTTTCTATGAGCAGTTCTTC. Protein: CASRPTRDRGFYEQFF.

This clonotype occurred a few times. The chain links TRBV20-1 to TRBJ2-3; 8 nucleotides match TRBD2. V was pared by 5 bases and J by 1 base, with 5 bases of the junction left unmatched. Germline assignment: CDR1 DFQATT and CDR2 SNEGSKA (reference sequence). The length of the CDR3 is 14 residues. The CDR3 protein is CSAGLAGRTDTQYF. The DNA of the CDR3 is TGCAGTGCTGGCCTAGCGGGCCGCACAGATACGCAGTATTTT.

This chain connects TRBV29-1 to TRBJ2-2; D not resolved. This CDR3 comprises 11 residues. Germline V gene sequence: CDR1 SQVTM, CDR2 ANQGSEA. Between the trimmed V and J ends, which lost 5 bases and 7 bases, there was a span of 8 bases. The CDR3 reads CSVPNGGELFF. The CDR3 DNA follows: TGCAGCGTTCCCAACGGCGGGGAGCTGTTTTTT.

The gene calls are TRBV10-3 and TRBJ1-5, with D unclear. V lost 2 bases to trimming and J lost 1 base, with 9 bases between them. Germline loops: CDR1 ENHRY, CDR2 SYGVKD. The CDR3 runs 15 residues. CDR3 coding DNA: TGTGCCATCAGTGAGGGAGGCGCGAGCAATCAGCCCCAGCATTTT. Translating it yields CAISEGGASNQPQHF.

The chain links TRBV20-1 to TRBJ2-3, with 8 bases aligning to TRBD2. The CDR3 length is 15 residues. The trim removed 0 bases at V and 11 bases at J, leaving 13 bases unmatched. The germline gives CDR1 DFQATT, CDR2 SNEGSKA (reference sequence). The CDR3 region is CSARDTLTGGLGQYF. CDR3 DNA sequence: TGCAGTGCTAGAGATACTTTGACGGGGGGGCTCGGGCAGTATTTT.